This T cell receptor beta chain was identified in a study of shared clonotypes between healthy human individuals. Study-wide points: Across a handful of donors, naive CD4 shared around 5.4%, naive CD8 around 4%, memory CD4 roughly 2.1%, memory CD8 0.4%.

This CDR3 is built from 16 residues. CDR1 is GTSNPN and CDR2 is SVGIG in the germline V gene (reference sequence). Turning to this clone: Its target is unknown. The junction and the germline gene differ at one end; a read error may be behind it. Other DNA sequences in this specimen translate into the identical CDR3.

A split of CD4+ cells into CD45RA+ naive and CD45RA-negative memory subsets was performed. Replicate sorted-subset PCRs were loaded with roughly 190 ng DNA, roughly 33,000 T cell genomes. Assay: immunoSEQ multiplex PCR; the TCRdb copy retains only in-frame clones and omits some. This table has 950,000 to 1,100,000 clones, about 80% appearing once. Sequencing used memory CD4+ T cells sorted from blood. Subset noted: CD45RA-negative fraction. The TCR originated in a man between 18 and 35 years old in good health. V and J are TRBV30 and TRBJ1-2; D not resolved. The CDR3: CAWISPSDSRNYGYTF. The CDR3 DNA follows: TGCGCCTGGATCAGCCCCTCGGACTCCCGCAACTATGGCTACACCTTC.